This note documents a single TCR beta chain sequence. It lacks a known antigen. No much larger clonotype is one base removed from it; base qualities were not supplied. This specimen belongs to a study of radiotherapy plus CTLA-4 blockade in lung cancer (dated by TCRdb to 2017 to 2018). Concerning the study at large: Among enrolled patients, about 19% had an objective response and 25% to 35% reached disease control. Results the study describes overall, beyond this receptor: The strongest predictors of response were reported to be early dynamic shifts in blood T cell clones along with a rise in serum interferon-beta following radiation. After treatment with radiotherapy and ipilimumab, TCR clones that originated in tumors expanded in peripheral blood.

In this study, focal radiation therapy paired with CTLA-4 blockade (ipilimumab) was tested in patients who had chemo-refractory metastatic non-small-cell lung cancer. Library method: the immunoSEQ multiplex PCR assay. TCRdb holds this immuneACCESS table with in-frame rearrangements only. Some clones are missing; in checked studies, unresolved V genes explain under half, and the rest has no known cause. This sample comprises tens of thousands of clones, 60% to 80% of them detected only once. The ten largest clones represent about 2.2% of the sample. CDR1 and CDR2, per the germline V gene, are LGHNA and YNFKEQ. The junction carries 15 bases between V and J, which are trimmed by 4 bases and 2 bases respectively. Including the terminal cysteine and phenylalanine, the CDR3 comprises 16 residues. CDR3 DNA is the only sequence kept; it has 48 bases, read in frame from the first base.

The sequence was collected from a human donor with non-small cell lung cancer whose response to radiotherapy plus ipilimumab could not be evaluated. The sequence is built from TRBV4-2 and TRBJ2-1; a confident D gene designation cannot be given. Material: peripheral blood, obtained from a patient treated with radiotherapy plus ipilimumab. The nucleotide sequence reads TGTGCCAGCAGCCCACAGCTCTTTCTGACCTACAATGAGCAGTTCTTC. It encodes CASSPQLFLTYNEQFF.